The next 7 T cell receptor beta chains were all read from a single sample in a study of OX40 agonist ivuxolimab in advanced cancers. Data came from immunoSEQ multiplex PCR; TCRdb stores just in-frame clones and leaves some out. The profile shows 77,000 or so clones, 80% to 95% of them singletons. Here the sequenced sample was CD4+ or CD8+ T cells sorted from blood, taken in a trial of the OX40 agonist ivuxolimab. The source is an adult with an advanced solid tumor such as melanoma, head and neck, liver or kidney cancer.

This sequence joins TRBV7-9 and TRBJ2-7; TRBD2 agrees at 8 bases. CDR1 is SEHNR and CDR2 is FQNEAQ in the germline V gene (reference sequence). This CDR3 is built from 16 residues. After removal of 5 bases from V and 1 base from J, the junction contained 10 bases not matched to a gene. CDR3 loop: CASSPELAGTSYEQYF. The CDR3 region has the DNA TGTGCCAGCAGCCCTGAATTAGCGGGGACATCCTACGAGCAGTACTTC.

This chain links TRBV5-4 with TRBJ1-6; possibly TRBD1 for D (6 bases). The CDR3 is 14 residues long. V was cut by 3 bases and J by 9 bases, with 13 bases left in between. Germline V gives CDR1 SGHNT, CDR2 YYREEE (reference sequence). CDR3 bases: TGTGCCAGCAGCTCAACAGGGCTTTCTTCACCCCTCCACTTT. It yields the protein CASSSTGLSSPLHF.

The DNA of the CDR3 is TGTGCCAGCACCTCCGGGGGGGGTCTGAACACTGAAGCTTTCTTT. Residues: CASTSGGGLNTEAFF. The chain links TRBV4-2 to TRBJ1-1; tentatively, D is TRBD1 (5 bases). This CDR3 region has 15 residues. Per the germline V gene, CDR1 is LGHNA and CDR2 is YNFKEQ. V dropped 7 bases and J dropped 0 bases, with 15 bases sitting between them.

The CDR3 spells CASSLAGDTYNEQFF. The CDR3 coding sequence is TGTGCCAGCAGCTTAGCAGGGGATACCTACAATGAGCAGTTCTTC. The V gene is TRBV7-6, the J gene TRBJ2-1; D perhaps matches TRBD1 (5 bases). V lost 0 bases to trimming and J lost 2 bases, with 8 bases between them. The germline gives CDR1 SGHVS, CDR2 FNYEAQ. The CDR3 runs to 15 residues.

In nucleotides, the CDR3 is TGTGCCAGTAGTATTCAGATTAACTATGGCTACACCTTC. Translation gives CASSIQINYGYTF. This chain connects TRBV19 to TRBJ1-2; D gene unclear. Germline CDR1 reads LNHDA; CDR2 reads SQIVND (reference sequence). The CDR3 has 13 residues. Trimming removed 3 bases from V and 1 base from J, with 6 bases in between. The full variable domain, with the rest looked up from reference TRBV19 and TRBJ1-2, is DGGITQSPKYLFRKEGQNVTLSCEQNLNHDAMYWYRQDPGQGLRLIYYSQIVNDFQKGDIAEGYSVSREKKESFPLTVTSAQKNPTAFYLCASSIQINYGYTFGSGTRLTVV.

This clone has a single count. The chain carries TRBV27 and TRBJ1-2, with a weak D call TRBD1 (6 bases). V was clipped by 3 bases and J by 8 bases, with 19 bases between them. The CDR3 is 15 amino acids. Germline V gene data show CDR1 as MNHEY and CDR2 as SMNVEV (reference sequence). In DNA form, the CDR3 reads TGTGCCAGCAGTTTTGGACAGACCCCACCCAACGGCTACACCTTC. Protein product: CASSFGQTPPNGYTF.

The chain carries TRBV11-3 and TRBJ2-3; 8 bases align to TRBD1. Germline loops: CDR1 SGHNT, CDR2 YENEEA. Trimming took 5 bases from V and 2 from J; bases not matched to a gene: 3. The CDR3 consists of 14 residues. The CDR3 region is CASSATGATDTQYF. The CDR3 DNA reads TGTGCCAGCAGCGCGACAGGGGCCACAGATACGCAGTATTTT.